This entry lists 30 T cell receptor beta chains sequenced from one sample in a study of CD8+ T cells in alopecia areata. Following extraction, RNA underwent reverse transcription to cDNA, which served as the sequencing template. Profiling relied on immunoSEQ multiplex PCR, and the TCRdb table lists in-frame clones only, not all of them. Of about 64,000 clones listed, roughly 45% are singletons. Sequencing was performed on NKG2D-low CD8+ T cells sorted from blood. Source of these receptors: a human donor with alopecia areata.

This rearrangement joins TRBV20-1 to TRBJ2-1, with D unclear. V lost 5 bases and J 7 bases, leaving 9 bases between the germline ends. Germline CDR1 is DFQATT and CDR2 is SNEGSKA (reference sequence). CDR3 length: 11 residues. The CDR3 protein is CSAPWGNEQFF. The CDR3, as DNA: TGCAGTGCTCCTTGGGGTAATGAGCAGTTCTTC.

The CDR3 loop reads CASSPQSHEQYF. DNA of the CDR3: TGTGCCAGCAGCCCCCAGTCCCACGAGCAGTACTTC. J is TRBJ2-7 and V is TRBV5-6; no firm D call. The length of the CDR3 is 12 residues. The V gene lost 4 bases and the J gene lost 5 bases, with 10 bases spanning the gap. Looked up from germline, CDR1 is SGHDT and CDR2 is YYEEEE.

V and J are TRBV5-1 and TRBJ2-2; D gene ambiguous. The CDR3 consists of 13 residues. Trimming removed 2 bases at V and 6 bases at J, with 8 bases between. The V gene's germline CDR1 is SGHRS and CDR2 YFSETQ. DNA for the CDR3: TGCGCCAGCAGCTTTTTCGCACCCGGGGAGCTGTTTTTT. Translating gives CASSFFAPGELFF.

The rearrangement uses TRBV10-3 and TRBJ1-2; D gene ambiguous. The germline V gene has CDR1 ENHRY and CDR2 SYGVKD. The CDR3 has 12 residues. With 6 bases removed from V and 6 bases from J, the gap between germline ends came to 11 bases. The CDR3 coding sequence is TGTGCCATCAGGAGGGAAAGGGATGGCTACACCTTC. It specifies CAIRRERDGYTF.

This clone was observed a few times. The CDR3 region is CASRDSPNSPLHF. CDR3 DNA sequence: TGTGCCAGCCGAGACAGTCCTAATTCACCCCTCCACTTT. J is TRBJ1-6 and V is TRBV27; possibly TRBD1 for D (5 bases). CDR1 is MNHEY and CDR2 is SMNVEV in the germline V gene (reference sequence). The CDR3 spans 13 residues. The V end was cut by 8 bases, the J end by 6 bases, with 11 bases between.

The V and J genes are TRBV4-2 and TRBJ2-7, with D unresolved. V was shortened by 0 bases and J by 5 bases, with 5 bases between the two germline ends. Looked up from germline, CDR1 is LGHNA and CDR2 is YNFKEQ. This CDR3 is 12 amino acids long. As DNA, the CDR3 is TGTGCCAGCAGCCAAGATCGAGACGAGCAGTACTTC. The encoded protein is CASSQDRDEQYF.

The rearrangement uses TRBV29-1 and TRBJ2-7; 11 bases line up with TRBD1. Germline V gene data show CDR1 as SQVTM and CDR2 as ANQGSEA. The CDR3 length is 15 residues. Trimming cost V 3 bases and J 3 bases; bases outside gene matches: 7. CDR3: CSVEGPGQGDYEQYF. The CDR3 nucleotides read TGCAGCGTTGAGGGACCGGGACAGGGGGACTACGAGCAGTACTTC.

This chain links TRBV7-2 with TRBJ2-7, with no clear D. Germline values: CDR1 SGHTA, CDR2 FQGNSA. Deletions cut 5 bases from V and 3 bases from J, with 8 bases between. This CDR3 region has 12 residues. The CDR3 spells CASSPLIYEQYF. DNA for the CDR3: TGTGCCAGCAGCCCCCTAATCTACGAGCAGTACTTC.

This clone has a handful of counts. The DNA for the CDR3 is TGTGCCAGCAGCGTAGAGCCAGTACAAGAGACCCAGTACTTC. It translates to CASSVEPVQETQYF. The chain has TRBV9 and TRBJ2-5; the D is unclear. V was clipped by 0 bases and J by 2 bases, with 8 bases between them. Germline V gene sequence: CDR1 SGDLS, CDR2 YYNGEE. The CDR3 is 14 amino acids.

The chain is built from TRBV6-8 and TRBJ2-7; D not resolved. The germline V gene encodes CDR1 MNHGY and CDR2 SAAAGT. V lost 4 bases, J lost 2 bases, and 6 bases lay in between. This CDR3 contains 12 residues. The CDR3 protein is CASSLSPYEQYF. The CDR3 bases are TGTGCCAGCAGTTTGTCCCCCTACGAGCAGTACTTC.

The table lists this clone with a few counts. J is TRBJ1-5 and V is TRBV29-1; D gene unclear. The CDR3 extends over 18 amino acids. With 3 bases removed from V and 3 bases from J, the gap between germline ends came to 24 bases. Germline V gene sequence: CDR1 SQVTM, CDR2 ANQGSEA. The CDR3 spells CSVDGRRRTGRANQPQHF. The CDR3, as DNA: TGCAGCGTTGACGGCAGGAGGAGAACCGGACGCGCCAATCAGCCCCAGCATTTT. Complete variable domain (other parts from reference TRBV29-1 and TRBJ1-5): SAVISQKPSRDICQRGTSLTIQCQVDSQVTMMFWYRQQPGQSLTLIATANQGSEATYESGFVIDKFPISRPNLTFSTLTVSNMSPEDSSIYLCSVDGRRRTGRANQPQHFGDGTRLSIL.

This clone has more than one count but fewer than ten. J is TRBJ1-2 and V is TRBV2; TRBD1 might be the D (6 bases). Trimming left V 6 bases short and J 14 bases short, with 13 bases between. This CDR3 has 10 amino acids. Germline V gene sequence: CDR1 SNHLY, CDR2 FYNNEI. This CDR3 is CASSGTPYTF. The DNA for the CDR3 is TGTGCCAGCAGCGGGACACCATATACCTTC.

The genes are TRBV9 and TRBJ2-1; TRBD1 matches 9 bases. The germline gives CDR1 SGDLS, CDR2 YYNGEE. Trimming at V came to 0 bases and at J to 0 bases, leaving 1 base not matched to a gene. The CDR3 extends over 16 amino acids. DNA for the CDR3: TGTGCCAGCAGCGTAGGGGACAGGGTCTCCTACAATGAGCAGTTCTTC. Its protein product is CASSVGDRVSYNEQFF.

The rearrangement joins TRBV5-6 to TRBJ2-7, with 9 bases aligning to TRBD1. Germline loops: CDR1 SGHDT, CDR2 YYEEEE. The CDR3 runs 14 residues. Trimming took 2 bases from V and 2 from J; bases not matched to a gene: 2. CDR3 in amino acids: CASSFGTGTYEQYF. The CDR3, as DNA: TGTGCCAGCAGCTTCGGGACAGGGACCTACGAGCAGTACTTC.

This rearrangement joins TRBV4-2 to TRBJ2-1, with D hard to call. The CDR3 runs 11 residues. Germline CDR1 and CDR2: LGHNA and YNFKEQ. V gave up 5 bases and J gave up 5 bases, with 4 bases separating them. The CDR3 here is CASSLNNEQFF. In DNA, the CDR3 is TGTGCCAGCAGCTTAAACAATGAGCAGTTCTTC.

The V call is TRBV9, the J call TRBJ1-1; a possible D gene is TRBD1 (6 bases). Germline V gene lookup returns CDR1 SGDLS and CDR2 YYNGEE. Trimming shortened V by 4 bases and J by 5 bases, and 15 bases separated the two germline ends. This CDR3 contains 14 residues. The CDR3 here is CASSPFRGETEAFF. The CDR3 DNA reads as TGTGCCAGCAGCCCCTTCAGGGGTGAGACTGAAGCTTTCTTT. Variable domain in full (rest from reference TRBV9 and TRBJ1-1): DSGVTQTPKHLITATGQRVTLRCSPRSGDLSVYWYQQSLDQGLQFLIQYYNGEERAKGNILERFSAQQFPDLHSELNLSSLELGDSALYFCASSPFRGETEAFFGQGTRLTVV.

V usage is TRBV14 and J usage is TRBJ2-1; D unclear. The CDR3 is 16 amino acids. Between the trimmed V and J ends, which lost 4 bases and 0 bases, there was a span of 13 bases. The germline CDR1 and CDR2 sequences are SGHDN and FVKESK. This chain's CDR3 is CASSRPSGISYNEQFF. CDR3 nucleotides: TGTGCCAGCAGCCGGCCCTCGGGCATCTCCTACAATGAGCAGTTCTTC.

The V gene is TRBV4-3, the J gene TRBJ1-2, with 7 bases that match TRBD1. The germline V gene encodes CDR1 LGHNA and CDR2 YSLEER. The CDR3 loop spans 16 amino acids. The junction had 9 bases not matched to a gene; V was cut back by 1 base and J by 4 bases. The CDR3 sequence: CASSQALDRPSYGYTF. In nucleotides, the CDR3 is TGCGCCAGCAGCCAAGCCCTGGACAGGCCAAGCTATGGCTACACCTTC.

This clone has a single count. This chain connects TRBV4-1 to TRBJ2-7; 7 bases fit TRBD2. With 0 bases clipped from V and 9 bases from J, the junction kept 11 bases outside the gene matches. There are 15 residues in the CDR3. Germline V gives CDR1 MGHRA, CDR2 YSYEKL. CDR3 in DNA: TGCGCCAGCAGCCAAGAAAACCGGGAGGTTGACCGGCAGTACTTC. Protein sequence: CASSQENREVDRQYF.

This rearrangement joins TRBV7-9 to TRBJ2-7, with D possibly TRBD2 on 5 matching bases. V was trimmed by 5 bases and J by 1 base, leaving 12 bases between them. This CDR3 has 14 residues. Germline CDR1 is SEHNR and CDR2 is FQNEAQ (reference sequence). The CDR3 reads CASSPPGVSYEQYF. CDR3 DNA sequence: TGTGCCAGCAGCCCCCCCGGGGTTTCCTACGAGCAGTACTTC.

The chain joins TRBV2 to TRBJ1-1, with 8 bases matching TRBD1. Germline lookup yields CDR1 SNHLY and CDR2 FYNNEI. The CDR3 consists of 12 residues. V shed 10 bases, J shed 5 bases, and the junction held 6 bases outside the gene matches. The CDR3 DNA reads TGTGCCAACGGACAGGGTGGAACTGAAGCTTTCTTT. Translation: CANGQGGTEAFF.

As for this clone: The sample contains more than one DNA sequence encoding this CDR3. The chain employs TRBV20-1 and TRBJ2-7; D gene ambiguous. The germline CDR1 and CDR2 sequences are DFQATT and SNEGSKA (reference sequence). CDR3 length equals 11 residues. V was pared by 2 bases and J by 1 base, with 3 bases between. This chain's CDR3 is CSARSSYEQYF. The CDR3 DNA reads TGCAGTGCTAGATCTTCCTACGAGCAGTACTTC.

This clone was picked up one time. The rearrangement uses TRBV28 and TRBJ2-7; D ambiguous. Germline-derived CDR1 and CDR2 are MDHEN and SYDVKM. The CDR3 contains 14 residues. With 2 bases removed from V and 0 bases from J, the gap between germline ends came to 8 bases. The CDR3 loop reads CASSLSGYSYEQYF. CDR3 sequence (DNA): TGTGCCAGCAGTTTAAGTGGGTACTCCTACGAGCAGTACTTC.

The chain recombines TRBV4-1 with TRBJ2-2; D possibly matches TRBD1 or TRBD2 (5 bases each). The V gene lost 5 bases and the J gene lost 1 base, with 11 bases spanning the gap. Germline V gene lookup returns CDR1 MGHRA and CDR2 YSYEKL. This CDR3 spans 15 amino acids. In DNA form, the CDR3 reads TGCGCCAGCAGCGAGGGACCGCTGAACACCGGGGAGCTGTTTTTT. It specifies CASSEGPLNTGELFF.

The J gene is TRBJ2-7, the V gene TRBV27, with D maybe TRBD1 (6 bases). CDR1 and CDR2 from the germline V gene are MNHEY and SMNVEV (reference sequence). V lost 6 bases and J 3 bases, leaving 12 bases between the germline ends. The CDR3 is 13 amino acids. CDR3 residues: CASSEGVYYEQYF. The CDR3 DNA sequence: TGTGCCAGCAGCGAGGGGGTGTACTACGAGCAGTACTTC.

The chain uses TRBV21-1 and TRBJ2-1; the table's D call, TRBD1, has no DNA check behind it. TRBV21-1 is an annotated pseudogene. This CDR3 is 13 amino acids long. This CDR3 reads CASSKDWGHEQFF. CDR3 DNA: TGTGCCAGCAGCAAAGATTGGGGGCATGAGCAGTTCTTC.

The rearrangement uses TRBV4-2 and TRBJ2-3; D gene unclear. This CDR3 is built from 13 residues. The V gene's germline CDR1 is LGHNA and CDR2 YNFKEQ. Trimming removed 4 bases from V and 4 bases from J, with 9 bases in between. The CDR3 is CASSPYSADTQYF. For the CDR3, the DNA is TGTGCCAGCAGCCCCTATTCGGCAGATACGCAGTATTTT.

The J gene is TRBJ2-7, the V gene TRBV7-9; tentative D call: TRBD2 (6 bases). Germline V gives CDR1 SEHNR, CDR2 FQNEAQ (reference sequence). The CDR3 runs to 15 residues. Trimming cost V 6 bases and J 6 bases, with 21 bases left between them. Written as DNA, the CDR3 is TGTGCCAGCAGGAGTACAGCGGGTGGTCTCGGCGAGCAGTACTTC. Its protein is CASRSTAGGLGEQYF.

V gene TRBV5-6 combines with J gene TRBJ2-1; 8 bases align to TRBD2. The CDR3 length is 16 residues. V dropped 0 bases and J dropped 1; count of bases not matched to a gene: 3. Germline CDR1 reads SGHDT; CDR2 reads YYEEEE. The CDR3 protein is CASSLESGGSYNEQFF. DNA for the CDR3: TGTGCCAGCAGCTTGGAGAGCGGGGGTTCCTACAATGAGCAGTTCTTC.

This clone was found a few times. The gene calls are TRBV6-6 and TRBJ2-7, with TRBD2 matching 14 bases. This CDR3 has 15 residues. Germline trimming cut 8 bases from V and 4 bases from J; bases unmatched to any gene: 7. Germline-derived CDR1 and CDR2 are MNHNY and SVGAGI (reference sequence). The CDR3 DNA reads TGTGCCAGCGAGGGACTAGCGGGAGTCGGGTACGAGCAGTACTTC. It yields the protein CASEGLAGVGYEQYF.